These 8 T cell receptor beta chains originate from one sample sequenced in a study of technical replicates of blood from several donors. Using immunoSEQ multiplex PCR, the repertoire was profiled, and TCRdb retains in-frame clones only, with some absent. The sample has approximately 94,000 clones, approximately 95% seen once; the top ten hold about 0.39%. Sequencing was done on a sample of T cells isolated from PBMCs. Receptors originate from a human donor in good health.

The chain links TRBV10-1 to TRBJ2-4, with D maybe TRBD2 (6 bases). This CDR3 spans 14 amino acids. The V and J ends lost 2 bases and 4 bases respectively, with 9 bases between them. Germline lookup yields CDR1 WNHNN and CDR2 SYGVQD (reference sequence). This CDR3 reads CASSETSQKNIQYF. CDR3 nucleotides: TGCGCCAGCAGTGAGACTAGCCAGAAAAACATTCAGTACTTC.

The chain links TRBV6-5 to TRBJ2-4; 8 bases map to TRBD1. The CDR3 totals 16 residues. In germline, CDR1 is MNHEY, CDR2 SVGAGI. Trimming cost V 4 bases and J 2 bases; bases outside gene matches: 7. CDR3 nucleotides: TGTGCCAGCAGTTTCGGACAGGGTTCTTCCAAAAACATTCAGTACTTC. It translates to CASSFGQGSSKNIQYF.

The chain has TRBV18 and TRBJ1-2; D perhaps matches TRBD1 (6 bases). Germline V gene lookup returns CDR1 KGHSH and CDR2 LQKENI. This CDR3 region has 13 residues. V was shortened by 4 bases and J by 8 bases, with 14 bases between the two germline ends. This CDR3 is CASSLQGRRGYTF. Written as DNA, the CDR3 is TGTGCCAGCTCACTACAGGGCCGTAGGGGCTACACCTTC.

The genes are TRBV6-5 and TRBJ2-7; TRBD2 aligns across 8 bases. The CDR3 has 14 residues. Germline assignment: CDR1 MNHEY and CDR2 SVGAGI. With V trimmed by 2 bases and J by 2 bases, 2 bases remained unmatched. CDR3 bases: TGTGCCAGCAGTTACGGCGGGAGGCCCTACGAGCAGTACTTC. This translates into CASSYGGRPYEQYF.

The chain couples TRBV30 to TRBJ2-1, with 7 bases that match TRBD2. CDR1 is GTSNPN, CDR2 SVGIG, per germline (reference sequence). There are 11 residues in the CDR3. The V and J ends lost 0 bases and 14 bases, in that order; junction bases with no gene match: 4. CDR3 in DNA: TGTGCCTGGAGTGTAGCGGGAAACGAGTTCTTC. Protein sequence: CAWSVAGNEFF.

V usage is TRBV2 and J usage is TRBJ2-5; 9 nucleotides align to TRBD1. With V trimmed by 6 bases and J by 4 bases, 0 bases remained unmatched. From germline, CDR1 is SNHLY and CDR2 FYNNEI. The CDR3 spans 12 residues. In DNA, the CDR3 is TGTGCCAGCAGACAGGGGGCAGAGACCCAGTACTTC. This encodes CASRQGAETQYF.

This chain's CDR3 is CASSLDRAIGYEQYF. DNA for the CDR3: TGTGCCAGCAGCTTAGACAGGGCGATCGGCTACGAGCAGTACTTC. The genes are TRBV7-2 and TRBJ2-7, with D perhaps matching TRBD1 (6 bases). CDR1 is SGHTA, CDR2 FQGNSA, per germline. This CDR3 is built from 15 residues. Trimming stripped 1 base from V and 3 bases from J, with 13 bases between.

V gene TRBV27 combines with J gene TRBJ1-3; 8 bases are shared with TRBD1. Unmatched junction bases numbered 4, after V lost 0 bases and J lost 3 bases. Looked up from germline, CDR1 is MNHEY and CDR2 is SMNVEV (reference sequence). The CDR3 loop spans 16 amino acids. CDR3 nucleotide sequence: TGTGCCAGCAGTTTATCTCCAGGGGGCATTGGAAACACCATATATTTT. Translated, it gives CASSLSPGGIGNTIYF.